The table lists the clone carrying this T cell receptor beta chain with many counts. The antigen is not known. The entry originates in a study of T-cell reconstitution after alpha-beta-depleted transplantation in children. Study-wide points: The study traced high day-60 TCRbeta diversity in some patients to surviving recipient T cells and thymic progenitors. Approximately two months post-transplant, alpha-beta T cells reportedly originated from several hundred expanded graft clones. Once a year had passed after transplant, T-cell counts and diversity came mostly from newly produced T cells.

During its preparation, the TCRbeta library received unique molecular identifiers. TCRdb itself ran the PCR reads through MiXCR, one entry per CDR3 protein. The table shows around 450,000 distinct CDR3 sequences, with over 9.5% occurring only once. Germline V gene data show CDR1 as DFQATT and CDR2 as SNEGSKA (reference sequence). CDR3 length equals 15 residues. Losses at the gene ends were 2 bases for V and 3 bases for J; bases not matched to a gene: 4. The chain recombines TRBV20-1 with TRBJ2-3; 11 nucleotides agree with TRBD2. The material was PBMCs, obtained before TCRalphabeta/CD19-depleted stem cell transplant. This clonotype was sampled from a child aged 2 to 10 with inherited bone marrow failure, due to receive a stem cell transplant. This chain's CDR3 is CSARLASGRTDTQYF. In DNA form, the CDR3 reads TGCAGTGCTAGATTGGCTAGCGGGAGGACAGATACGCAGTATTTT.